Presented here are 32 T cell receptor beta chains from one specimen sequenced in a study of T cells in Graves' hyperthyroidism and ophthalmopathy. TCR beta CDR3 regions were amplified from RNA. The TCR CDR3 first-round RT-PCR relied on the HTBI primer set. TCRdb recomputed calls from the multiplex PCR reads with MiXCR, one row per CDR3 protein. The sample has about 380,000 distinct CDR3 sequences; approximately 15% are singletons. What was sequenced was blood. These receptor sequences come from a woman aged 25 to 45 with Graves' ophthalmopathy.

This clonotype has ten or more counts. The chain uses TRBV7-2 and TRBJ2-3; possibly TRBD1 for D (6 bases). The CDR3 is made up of 15 amino acids. Between the trimmed V and J ends, which lost 4 bases and 0 bases, there was a span of 11 bases. Looked up from germline, CDR1 is SGHTA and CDR2 is FQGNSA. This CDR3 reads CASSSYRDSTDTQYF. CDR3 nucleotides: TGTGCCAGCAGCTCCTACAGGGATAGCACAGATACGCAGTATTTT.

This clonotype was counted once. The CDR3 loop reads CASSLVGAGYTF. The CDR3 DNA reads TGTGCCAGCAGCTTAGTAGGAGCTGGCTACACCTTC. The J gene is TRBJ1-2, the V gene TRBV7-9; no definite D call. Germline-derived CDR1 and CDR2 are SEHNR and FQNEAQ (reference sequence). Trimming took 1 base from V and 7 from J, leaving 7 bases between them. This CDR3 is 12 amino acids long.

In the case of this clonotype: A much larger clone differs by one base, so this may be a read error. The chain couples TRBV2 to TRBJ2-1, with a weak D call TRBD1 (6 bases). Germline lookup yields CDR1 SNHLY and CDR2 FYNNEI. There are 15 residues in the CDR3. For the CDR3, the DNA is TGTGCCAGGAAGACAGGCTTCAGCTCCTACAATGAGCGGTTCTTC. Translation: CARKTGFSSYNERFF.

This clonotype has ten or more counts. This sequence joins TRBV7-2 and TRBJ2-3; 7 bases fit TRBD2. V gave up 5 bases and J gave up 8 bases; unmatched junction bases: 1. CDR1 SGHTA and CDR2 FQGNSA come from the germline V gene. This CDR3 has 11 amino acids. DNA for the CDR3: TGTGCCAGCAGCAAGCGGGGTACGCAGTATTTT. It is translated as CASSKRGTQYF.

This clonotype was detected a few times. The V call is TRBV24-1, the J call TRBJ2-2, with TRBD2 matching over 8 bases. Germline-derived CDR1 and CDR2 are KGHDR and SFDVKD. There are 16 residues in the CDR3. The trim removed 4 bases at V and 3 bases at J, leaving 6 bases unmatched. In DNA form, the CDR3 reads TGTGCCACCAGTGACTCGGGGGGGTCTTACACCGGGGAGCTGTTTTTT. It specifies CATSDSGGSYTGELFF.

In its sample, this clonotype was seen many times. The chain uses TRBV14 and TRBJ1-2; D remains unclear. Germline loops: CDR1 SGHDN, CDR2 FVKESK. Trimming removed 2 bases from V and 0 bases from J, with 13 bases in between. This CDR3 has 16 amino acids. As DNA, the CDR3 is TGTGCCAGCAGCCAAAGGTCAGGACTGTCTAACTATGGCTACACCTTC. It translates to CASSQRSGLSNYGYTF.

This clonotype was observed many times. The chain couples TRBV2 to TRBJ1-5; 7 bases are shared with TRBD1. Trimming cost V 2 bases and J 4 bases; bases outside gene matches: 5. The CDR3 consists of 15 residues. Germline V lookup: CDR1 SNHLY, CDR2 FYNNEI. CDR3 in DNA: TGTGCCAGCAGTGAATGGACAGGCGTAAATCAGCCCCAGCATTTT. Translating gives CASSEWTGVNQPQHF.

The chain employs TRBV7-2 and TRBJ1-1, with D unclear. V lost 6 bases and J 0 bases, leaving 8 bases between the germline ends. Per germline, CDR1 SGHTA and CDR2 FQGNSA. This CDR3 has 13 amino acids. The CDR3 sequence is CASRREMNTEAFF. The CDR3, as DNA: TGTGCCAGCAGGAGGGAAATGAACACTGAAGCTTTCTTT.

This clonotype appeared many times. Relative to the germline gene, one junction end is altered; a read error may explain this. Here the CDR3 DNA reads TGTGCCGGCAGCACCAACGGGCTCTACGAGCAGTACTTC. This encodes CAGSTNGLYEQYF. J is TRBJ2-7 and V is TRBV7-2; no definite D call. The CDR3 spans 13 residues. Germline values: CDR1 SGHTA, CDR2 FQGNSA. Full variable domain (remainder filled in from reference TRBV7-2 and TRBJ2-7): GAGVSQSPSNKVTEKGKDVELRCDPISGHTALYWYRQSLGQGLEFLIYFQGNSAPDKSGLPSDRFSAERTGGSVSTLTIQRTQQEDSAVYLCAGSTNGLYEQYFGPGTRLTVT.

As regards this clonotype: It may be a read error: a sequence one base away is much more abundant. V usage is TRBV12-3 or TRBV12-4 and J usage is TRBJ2-7; 11 positions agree with TRBD1. The CDR3 is 15 residues long. CDR3 coding DNA: TGTGCCAGCAGTTTGGGGACAGGGGGTATCTACGAGCAGTGCTTC. Protein: CASSLGTGGIYEQCF.

This clonotype was counted many times. The CDR3 loop reads CASSEWGGGSDEAFF. As DNA, the CDR3 is TGTGCCAGCAGCGAGTGGGGTGGGGGTTCGGATGAAGCTTTCTTT. The chain employs TRBV9 and TRBJ1-1; the D gene is possibly TRBD1 (5 bases). Trimming removed 3 bases from V and 7 bases from J, with 19 bases in between. The V gene's germline CDR1 is SGDLS and CDR2 YYNGEE. CDR3 length equals 15 residues.

The table lists this clonotype with many counts. This rearrangement joins TRBV12-5 to TRBJ2-1; D possibly corresponds to TRBD2 (6 bases). This CDR3 contains 13 residues. The V end lost 3 bases, the J end lost 7 bases, and 10 bases lay between the germline ends. CDR1 LGHNT and CDR2 FRNRAP come from the germline V gene. The CDR3: CASGFGGVNEQFF. In nucleotides, the CDR3 is TGTGCTAGTGGTTTTGGAGGGGTGAATGAGCAGTTCTTC.

V and J are TRBV6-2 or TRBV6-3 and TRBJ2-3, with TRBD2 matching over 10 bases. J lost 1 base, V lost 2 bases, and 3 bases had no gene match. CDR3 length: 16 residues. Germline assignment: CDR1 MNHEY and CDR2 SVGEGT. CDR3 in DNA: TGTGCCAGCAGTTACAAGCGGGGGGGGGGCACAGATACGCAGTATTTT. Translating gives CASSYKRGGGTDTQYF.

This clonotype was detected ten times or more. The chain couples TRBV7-3 to TRBJ2-2; weak D call: TRBD1 (6 bases). Per germline, CDR1 SGHTA and CDR2 FQGTGA. CDR3 length: 16 residues. Trimming shortened V by 5 bases and J by 1 base, and 14 bases separated the two germline ends. CDR3 bases: TGTGCCAGCAGCCTTACCGGGACAATGAACACCGGGGAGCTGTTTTTT. Amino acids: CASSLTGTMNTGELFF.

In this sample, this clonotype turned up many times. The CDR3 protein is CASSPRNGEETQYF. CDR3 bases: TGTGCCAGCAGTCCTCGGAACGGAGAAGAGACCCAGTACTTC. V usage is TRBV12-3 or TRBV12-4 and J usage is TRBJ2-5; no clear D. The CDR3 spans 14 residues. V shed 5 bases and J shed 3 bases, with 13 bases lying between them.

The chain recombines TRBV7-9 with TRBJ2-7, with D unclear. Trimming shortened V by 2 bases and J by 0 bases, and 14 bases separated the two germline ends. This CDR3 is 16 amino acids long. Germline CDR1 is SEHNR and CDR2 is FQNEAQ (reference sequence). CDR3 DNA: TGTGCCAGCAGCTTAATTTCGGGCGGCAGCTCCTACGAGCAGTACTTC. Protein: CASSLISGGSSYEQYF.

The table lists this clonotype with many counts. The J gene is TRBJ2-3, the V gene TRBV12-3 or TRBV12-4; TRBD1 might be the D (6 bases). The germline V and J ends were trimmed by 6 bases and 4 bases, with 17 bases remaining between them. The CDR3 is 15 amino acids. The CDR3 here is CASSPTGFQADTQYF. The DNA for the CDR3 is TGTGCCAGCAGCCCGACAGGTTTTCAGGCAGATACGCAGTATTTT.

This clonotype has just a few counts. The V call is TRBV7-6, the J call TRBJ2-3; D unresolved. With 7 bases removed from V and 4 bases from J, the gap between germline ends came to 24 bases. CDR1 and CDR2 from the germline V gene are SGHVS and FNYEAQ. The CDR3 consists of 17 residues. As DNA, the CDR3 is TGTGCCAGCATCCCAATTCCTCTCGGGTATGTTGCAGATACGCAGTATTTT. Protein: CASIPIPLGYVADTQYF.

This clonotype was seen ten or more times. The rearrangement joins TRBV13 to TRBJ1-4; tentative D call: TRBD1 (6 bases). The length of the CDR3 is 15 residues. Per germline, CDR1 PRHDT and CDR2 FYEKMQ (reference sequence). V was trimmed by 5 bases and J by 5 bases, leaving 15 bases between them. In DNA form, the CDR3 reads TGTGCCAGCAGCCCCAGGGGTGGCGTAAATGAAAAACTGTTTTTT. This encodes CASSPRGGVNEKLFF.

This clonotype was observed many times. This rearrangement joins TRBV2 to TRBJ2-3, with 9 bases lining up with TRBD2. Germline V gene sequence: CDR1 SNHLY, CDR2 FYNNEI. The V gene end was trimmed by 4 bases and the J gene end by 2 bases; junction bases not matched to a gene: 4. The CDR3 totals 15 residues. The CDR3 nucleotides read TGTGCCAGCAGTGGCCTAGCGGGGATCACAGATACGCAGTATTTT. Translation: CASSGLAGITDTQYF.

This clonotype was observed a few times. CDR3 bases: TGTGCCAGCAGTTTAGCCGTCAACAATGAGCAGTTCTTC. This codes for CASSLAVNNEQFF. The V and J genes are TRBV27 and TRBJ2-1; D ambiguous. Germline CDR1 is MNHEY and CDR2 is SMNVEV (reference sequence). CDR3 length: 13 residues. The V end lost 2 bases, the J end lost 5 bases, and 7 bases lay between the germline ends.

This clonotype was counted many times. J is TRBJ1-5 and V is TRBV6-1; D uncertain. Trimming took 5 bases from V and 8 from J, leaving 10 bases between them. The CDR3 runs 12 residues. The germline gives CDR1 MNHNS, CDR2 SASEGT. This chain's CDR3 is CASSYSLEPQHF. The CDR3 DNA reads TGTGCCAGCAGTTATTCCCTAGAGCCCCAGCATTTT.

This clonotype was recorded at least ten times. The chain joins TRBV2 to TRBJ1-6, with 9 bases matching TRBD1. The germline gives CDR1 SNHLY, CDR2 FYNNEI. This CDR3 is built from 14 residues. The V segment lost 5 bases and the J segment 9 bases; nucleotides outside the gene matches: 5. DNA of the CDR3: TGTGCCAGCAGTAAGGGACAGGGATTTTCACCCCTCCACTTT. This translates into CASSKGQGFSPLHF.

This clonotype was found many times. This rearrangement joins TRBV28 to TRBJ2-7; D ambiguous. CDR3 length: 12 amino acids. The germline V gene has CDR1 MDHEN and CDR2 SYDVKM. V lost 7 bases, J lost 6 bases, and 13 bases lay in between. CDR3 coding DNA: TGTGCCAGCAACCTGGCCCCCTCCGAGCAGTACTTC. As protein: CASNLAPSEQYF.

The V gene is TRBV27, the J gene TRBJ2-5; 7 bases line up with TRBD2. Unmatched junction bases numbered 12, after V lost 5 bases and J lost 0 bases. The germline V gene encodes CDR1 MNHEY and CDR2 SMNVEV (reference sequence). The CDR3 length is 17 residues. In nucleotides, the CDR3 is TGTGCCAGCAGTACGGCCGGGGTTGCGGGAGACCAAGAGACCCAGTACTTC. Encoded protein: CASSTAGVAGDQETQYF.

The V gene is TRBV6-1, the J gene TRBJ1-5, with D maybe TRBD1 (5 bases). In germline, CDR1 is MNHNS, CDR2 SASEGT. Trimming left V 4 bases short and J 7 bases short, with 17 bases between. The CDR3 consists of 15 residues. The CDR3 here is CASSVTSGARQPQHF. CDR3 bases: TGTGCCAGCAGTGTAACTTCTGGGGCACGGCAGCCCCAGCATTTT.

The V and J genes are TRBV29-1 and TRBJ1-1, with D hard to call. The CDR3 totals 12 residues. V lost 5 bases and J lost 4, with 11 bases in between. Germline CDR1 SQVTM, CDR2 ANQGSEA. CDR3 region: CSVPSPSTEAFF. The DNA of the CDR3 is TGCAGCGTTCCGTCCCCGTCCACTGAAGCTTTCTTT. Complete variable domain (other parts from reference TRBV29-1 and TRBJ1-1): SAVISQKPSRDICQRGTSLTIQCQVDSQVTMMFWYRQQPGQSLTLIATANQGSEATYESGFVIDKFPISRPNLTFSTLTVSNMSPEDSSIYLCSVPSPSTEAFFGQGTRLTVV.

The chain has TRBV29-1 and TRBJ2-5; D may be TRBD1 or TRBD2 (6 bases each). From germline, CDR1 is SQVTM and CDR2 ANQGSEA. V was pared by 0 bases and J by 13 bases, with 15 bases between. The CDR3 extends over 12 amino acids. DNA for the CDR3: TGCAGCGTTGAAGATCGAATGGGGGGCCCGTACTTC. Translating gives CSVEDRMGGPYF.

This clonotype was counted many times. This rearrangement joins TRBV14 to TRBJ2-1, with D unresolved. CDR1 SGHDN and CDR2 FVKESK come from the germline V gene. Trimming left V 1 base short and J 4 bases short, with 11 bases between. The CDR3 covers 15 residues. As DNA, the CDR3 is TGTGCCAGCAGCCAAGCCCGACGAATGTACAATGAGCAGTTCTTC. It specifies CASSQARRMYNEQFF.

This clonotype came up a few times. The CDR3 DNA reads as TGTGCCAGTAGTATAACAGGGGGTCCCACCAATGAGCAGTTCTTC. Residues: CASSITGGPTNEQFF. V and J are TRBV19 and TRBJ2-1; 8 bases map to TRBD1. Per the germline V gene, CDR1 is LNHDA and CDR2 is SQIVND (reference sequence). Germline trimming cut 2 bases from V and 6 bases from J; bases unmatched to any gene: 6. The CDR3 runs to 15 residues.

The table lists this clonotype with a few counts. A much bigger clone sits one base away, suggesting this may be a read error. The chain combines TRBV20-1 with TRBJ2-3; 10 bases are shared with TRBD2. V lost 5 bases, J lost 5 bases, and 7 bases stayed unmatched. CDR1 is DFQATT, CDR2 SNEGSKA, per germline (reference sequence). The CDR3 has 14 residues. CDR3 sequence reads: CSAFSGGLIDTQYF. CDR3 coding DNA: TGCAGTGCTTTTAGCGGGGGGCTCATAGATACGCAGTATTTT.

The gene calls are TRBV28 and TRBJ2-5; TRBD1 aligns across 9 bases. CDR3 length equals 16 residues. The germline CDR1 and CDR2 sequences are MDHEN and SYDVKM. V lost 4 bases to trimming and J lost 4 bases; unmatched junction nucleotides: 10. In DNA, the CDR3 is TGTGCCAGCAGTTCTTTAACACAGGGGGCCGGAGAGACCCAGTACTTC. This encodes CASSSLTQGAGETQYF.